The text below deals with one TCR beta chain. The antigen is unknown. This entry comes from a study of T cell responses to AZD1222 COVID-19 vaccine. Study results and limitations: Spike was spanned by vaccine-associated CD4 TCRs, which were dominant at 160-218 and 743-854. The donors showed a predominance of white British ancestry and of females, with possible underestimation of clonal diversity.

The repertoire was sequenced with immunoSEQ multiplex PCR; TCRdb's copy has only in-frame clones and lacks some. The table lists tens of thousands of clones, around 82% of them singletons, with 5.5% to 8% in the top ten. This CDR3 contains 18 residues. CDR1 is SGHNT, CDR2 YENEEA, per germline. V was clipped by 4 bases and J by 0 bases; unmatched bases: 6. Combined were second doses at about 4 or about 12 weeks. This receptor was taken from an adult who received the AZD1222 COVID-19 vaccine. Here the sequenced sample was peripheral blood, taken 28 days after the second AZD1222 dose. The rearrangement joins TRBV11-3 to TRBJ2-3; 14 positions agree with TRBD2. The CDR3 reads CASSSGTSGGPSTDTQYF. CDR3 DNA sequence: TGTGCCAGCAGCTCCGGGACTAGCGGGGGACCTAGCACAGATACGCAGTATTTT.